Following are 31 T cell receptor beta chains from one sample sequenced in a study of T cell responses to AZD1222 COVID-19 vaccine. The assay was immunoSEQ multiplex PCR, and TCRdb's table has in-frame clones only and misses some. The table records roughly 120,000 clones, about 90% of them present only once. The material sequenced was peripheral blood, taken 28 days after the second AZD1222 dose. Receptors were obtained from an adult who received the AZD1222 COVID-19 vaccine.

This chain joins TRBV25-1 and TRBJ2-7, with D perhaps matching TRBD1 (6 bases). This CDR3 is built from 14 residues. Per the germline V gene, CDR1 is MGHDK and CDR2 is SYGVNS. Trimming cost V 7 bases and J 0 bases, with 13 bases left between them. The CDR3 nucleotides are TGTGCCAGCACCTCCGGGACAAGCTCCTACGAGCAGTACTTC. Translated, it gives CASTSGTSSYEQYF.

The chain links TRBV20-1 to TRBJ1-5, with D hard to call. Germline V CDR1 and CDR2: DFQATT, SNEGSKA (reference sequence). This CDR3 region has 10 residues. V was pared by 4 bases and J by 9 bases, with 7 bases between. The CDR3 loop is CSANARPQHF. The CDR3 nucleotides read TGCAGTGCTAATGCCCGGCCCCAGCATTTT.

This clone was counted a single time. CDR3 protein: CASSPHRVNTEAFF. CDR3 nucleotide sequence: TGTGCCAGCAGCCCGCATCGGGTGAACACTGAAGCTTTCTTT. The chain combines TRBV28 with TRBJ1-1; D not certain. Deletions cut 6 bases from V and 0 bases from J, with 11 bases between. Germline CDR1 and CDR2: MDHEN and SYDVKM. This CDR3 is 14 amino acids long.

The rearrangement uses TRBV7-9 and TRBJ1-3; 7 nucleotides line up with TRBD1. This CDR3 region has 16 residues. After removal of 4 bases from V and 3 bases from J, the junction contained 9 bases not matched to a gene. Germline V gives CDR1 SEHNR, CDR2 FQNEAQ (reference sequence). CDR3 sequence: CASSSMDRFYGNTIYF. CDR3 bases: TGTGCCAGCAGCTCCATGGACAGGTTCTATGGAAACACCATATATTTT.

This chain links TRBV11-2 with TRBJ2-7; the D is unclear. The germline V gene has CDR1 SGHAT and CDR2 FQNNGV. The CDR3 extends over 14 amino acids. Trimming took 3 bases from V and 6 from J, leaving 15 bases between them. CDR3 nucleotides: TGTGCCAGCAGCTTTACGTCGGGCGCCCGCGAGCAGTACTTC. Residues: CASSFTSGAREQYF.

The rearrangement uses TRBV6-5 and TRBJ1-1; TRBD1 is a possible D gene (6 bases). The germline V gene has CDR1 MNHEY and CDR2 SVGAGI. This CDR3 has 13 amino acids. The V end was cut by 7 bases, the J end by 6 bases, with 15 bases between. CDR3 sequence (DNA): TGTGCCAGCACTAACAGGGTTCTCTCTGAAGCTTTCTTT. Encoded protein: CASTNRVLSEAFF.

The V gene is TRBV28, the J gene TRBJ1-4; TRBD1 is a possible D gene (6 bases). V was trimmed by 3 bases and J by 8 bases, leaving 16 bases between them. The CDR3 totals 15 residues. Germline V lookup: CDR1 MDHEN, CDR2 SYDVKM. DNA for the CDR3: TGTGCCAGCAGTTTCTCTAGTACAGGGAAGGAAAAACTGTTTTTT. Its translation is CASSFSSTGKEKLFF.

For this clone: The germline gene is not matched at one end of the junction; a read error may be the cause. The J gene is TRBJ1-4, the V gene TRBV28; D gene unclear. Looked up from germline, CDR1 is MDHEN and CDR2 is SYDVKM. There are 13 residues in the CDR3. DNA for the CDR3: TGTGCCAGCAGTACCCCCCTTGAAGGGCATACCAATTTT. It codes for CASSTPLEGHTNF.

This sequence joins TRBV24-1 and TRBJ1-2, with 7 bases that match TRBD1. The V segment lost 1 base and the J segment 5 bases; nucleotides outside the gene matches: 3. Looked up from germline, CDR1 is KGHDR and CDR2 is SFDVKD. There are 14 residues in the CDR3. The CDR3 is CATSDFDRAYGYTF. The CDR3 DNA sequence: TGTGCCACCAGTGATTTTGACAGGGCATATGGCTACACCTTC.

The V and J genes are TRBV7-6 and TRBJ2-7, with 9 bases fitting TRBD2. Germline trimming cut 1 base from V and 3 bases from J; bases unmatched to any gene: 10. The CDR3 is made up of 17 amino acids. Germline CDR1 reads SGHVS; CDR2 reads FNYEAQ. CDR3 in DNA: TGTGCCAGCAGCTTAGTACTAGCGGGCTCGGGCCTCTACGAGCAGTACTTC. Amino acids: CASSLVLAGSGLYEQYF.

This clone was found a few times. The V and J genes are TRBV6-5 and TRBJ1-2; TRBD1 is a possible D gene (6 bases). The V gene's germline CDR1 is MNHEY and CDR2 SVGAGI. The CDR3 covers 14 residues. V was trimmed by 6 bases and J by 7 bases, leaving 18 bases between them. The CDR3 protein is CASRLGGGRGGYTF. The CDR3 coding sequence is TGTGCCAGCAGACTGGGTGGGGGCAGGGGTGGCTACACCTTC.

The sample holds one count of this clone. The CDR3 sequence: CASSYMQGADNSPLHF. CDR3 coding DNA: TGTGCCAGCAGTTACATGCAGGGGGCCGATAATTCACCCCTCCACTTT. The chain couples TRBV6-5 to TRBJ1-6; 8 positions agree with TRBD1. CDR3 length equals 16 residues. Germline loops: CDR1 MNHEY, CDR2 SVGAGI. The V and J ends lost 2 bases and 5 bases, in that order; junction bases with no gene match: 5.

The chain combines TRBV5-5 with TRBJ2-7; D may correspond to TRBD1 or TRBD2 (5 bases each). Between the trimmed V and J ends, which lost 0 bases and 2 bases, there was a span of 9 bases. The germline V gene has CDR1 SGHKS and CDR2 YYEKEE (reference sequence). The CDR3 covers 14 residues. The CDR3 DNA sequence: TGTGCCAGCAGCTTGGGGGGGTTAACCTACGAGCAGTACTTC. Amino acid sequence: CASSLGGLTYEQYF.

The rearrangement joins TRBV6-2 or TRBV6-3 to TRBJ1-5; perhaps TRBD1 as D (5 bases). Germline loops: CDR1 MNHEY, CDR2 SVGEGT. Trimming removed 3 bases from V and 4 bases from J, with 16 bases in between. This CDR3 region has 16 residues. The CDR3 region has the DNA TGTGCCAGCAGTTATGGTGGAGCCTGGGGGAATCAGCCCCAGCATTTT. Encoded protein: CASSYGGAWGNQPQHF.

The chain is built from TRBV28 and TRBJ1-6; the D gene is possibly TRBD1 (5 bases). Germline values: CDR1 MDHEN, CDR2 SYDVKM. This CDR3 comprises 16 residues. Trimming removed 0 bases from V and 5 bases from J, with 11 bases in between. In nucleotides, the CDR3 is TGTGCCAGCAGTTTATGGGGGGTGTTAAATAATTCACCCCTCCACTTT. Translation: CASSLWGVLNNSPLHF.

The CDR3 coding sequence is TGCGCCAGCAGCTTGTACGCAGGGAACACCGGGGAGCTGTTTTTT. Its protein is CASSLYAGNTGELFF. The rearrangement links TRBV5-1 to TRBJ2-2; D unresolved. The length of the CDR3 is 15 residues. The germline CDR1 and CDR2 sequences are SGHRS and YFSETQ. Trimming shortened V by 1 base and J by 1 base, and 8 bases separated the two germline ends.

V is TRBV11-2 and J is TRBJ2-7, with TRBD1 matching 10 bases. CDR1 and CDR2 (germline): SGHAT, FQNNGV. The CDR3 extends over 15 amino acids. J lost 3 bases, V lost 4 bases, and 6 bases had no gene match. The CDR3 DNA reads TGTGCCAGCAGCTCCGGGACAGGGGATAGCTACGAGCAGTACTTC. Its translation: CASSSGTGDSYEQYF. Together with reference TRBV11-2 and TRBJ2-7, the CDR3 gives the full variable domain: EAGVAQSPRYKIIEKRQSVAFWCNPISGHATLYWYQQILGQGPKLLIQFQNNGVVDDSQLPKDRFSAERLKGVDSTLKIQPAKLEDSAVYLCASSSGTGDSYEQYFGPGTRLTVT.

Details on this clone: One junction end disagrees with the germline gene, perhaps due to a read error. V is TRBV7-7 and J is TRBJ2-5; 12 bases are a match to TRBD2. The CDR3 loop spans 16 amino acids. Looked up from germline, CDR1 is SSHAT and CDR2 is FNYEAQ (reference sequence). The CDR3 region is CASSRTSGGLQETQYF. CDR3 coding DNA: TGTGCTAGCAGCCGCACTAGCGGGGGGCTTCAAGAGACCCAGTACTTC.

This clone occurred once. The junction does not match germline at one end; this may be a read error. The V and J genes are TRBV7-7 and TRBJ1-1, with TRBD1 identical over 7 bases. Germline V lookup: CDR1 SSHAT, CDR2 FNYEAQ (reference sequence). This CDR3 contains 18 residues. In nucleotides, the CDR3 is TGTGCTAGCAGCTTAGCGTCTGGACAGGCGAGGAGGGGTATAGGGGCTTTCTTT. Translated: CASSLASGQARRGIGAFF.

The chain joins TRBV7-9 to TRBJ2-7; 7 nucleotides align to TRBD1. Germline V CDR1 and CDR2: SEHNR, FQNEAQ (reference sequence). The length of the CDR3 is 16 residues. J lost 4 bases, V lost 1 base, and 10 bases had no gene match. The CDR3 spells CASSLVVRDSLYEQYF. The CDR3, as DNA: TGTGCCAGCAGCTTAGTCGTTAGGGACAGTCTTTACGAGCAGTACTTC.

The chain combines TRBV2 with TRBJ2-2; 10 bases match TRBD1. The junction had 5 bases not matched to a gene; V was cut back by 7 bases and J by 6 bases. Germline V gene sequence: CDR1 SNHLY, CDR2 FYNNEI. The CDR3 contains 14 residues. Here the CDR3 DNA reads TGTGCCAGCAAAGCGGGGACAGGGGCCGGGGAGCTGTTTTTT. This translates into CASKAGTGAGELFF.

The genes are TRBV5-1 and TRBJ2-2; D possibly corresponds to TRBD1 (6 bases). The germline V gene encodes CDR1 SGHRS and CDR2 YFSETQ. The CDR3 loop spans 14 amino acids. The germline V and J ends were trimmed by 0 bases and 3 bases, with 6 bases remaining between them. This chain's CDR3 is CASSLEGDTGELFF. The CDR3 region has the DNA TGCGCCAGCAGCTTGGAGGGGGACACCGGGGAGCTGTTTTTT. Variable domain in full (rest from reference TRBV5-1 and TRBJ2-2): KAGVTQTPRYLIKTRGQQVTLSCSPISGHRSVSWYQQTPGQGLQFLFEYFSETQRNKGNFPGRFSGRQFSNSRSEMNVSTLELGDSALYLCASSLEGDTGELFFGEGSRLTVL.

The rearrangement links TRBV7-2 to TRBJ2-5; TRBD2 might be the D (5 bases). This CDR3 comprises 15 residues. Per the germline V gene, CDR1 is SGHTA and CDR2 is FQGNSA. V was shortened by 1 base and J by 8 bases, with 17 bases between the two germline ends. CDR3 sequence: CASSLGLLIGETQYF. The CDR3 nucleotides are TGTGCCAGCAGCTTAGGTTTGCTCATCGGGGAAACCCAGTACTTC.

The chain is built from TRBV19 and TRBJ1-5; D is possibly TRBD1 (6 bases). In germline, CDR1 is LNHDA, CDR2 SQIVND (reference sequence). There are 15 residues in the CDR3. Trimming took 1 base from V and 3 from J, leaving 10 bases between them. CDR3 nucleotide sequence: TGTGCCAGTAGTATAGCTGGGGGCCCCAATCAGCCCCAGCATTTT. Translating it yields CASSIAGGPNQPQHF.

This chain uses TRBV6-5 with TRBJ1-1; no clear D. V was shortened by 6 bases and J by 1 base, with 9 bases between the two germline ends. This CDR3 is 13 amino acids long. Germline V CDR1 and CDR2: MNHEY, SVGAGI. The CDR3 protein is CASRRHWNTEAFF. CDR3 nucleotide sequence: TGTGCCAGCAGAAGACATTGGAACACTGAAGCTTTCTTT.

The CDR3 sequence is CASSEALGGRGPQHF. The CDR3 DNA reads as TGTGCCAGCAGTGAAGCGCTGGGGGGGCGAGGGCCCCAGCATTTT. The V gene is TRBV2, the J gene TRBJ1-5; D is perhaps TRBD1 (6 bases). With 0 bases removed from V and 9 bases from J, the gap between germline ends came to 15 bases. Germline V gene data show CDR1 as SNHLY and CDR2 as FYNNEI. The CDR3 spans 15 residues. The whole variable domain, filled in from reference TRBV2 and TRBJ1-5, reads EPEVTQTPSHQVTQMGQEVILRCVPISNHLYFYWYRQILGQKVEFLVSFYNNEISEKSEIFDDQFSVERPDGSNFTLKIRSTKLEDSAMYFCASSEALGGRGPQHFGDGTRLSIL.

The rearrangement links TRBV7-2 to TRBJ2-7; 11 nucleotides line up with TRBD1. V shed 4 bases, J shed 5 bases, and the junction held 4 bases outside the gene matches. The CDR3 loop spans 14 amino acids. Germline V CDR1 and CDR2: SGHTA, FQGNSA. The CDR3 DNA is TGTGCCAGCAGCTCCGGGACAGGGGGGAACGAGCAGTACTTC. Translation: CASSSGTGGNEQYF.

The chain is built from TRBV7-9 and TRBJ1-2; D is ambiguous. From germline, CDR1 is SEHNR and CDR2 FQNEAQ (reference sequence). The CDR3 extends over 17 amino acids. Trimming left V 1 base short and J 1 base short, with 16 bases between. Written as DNA, the CDR3 is TGTGCCAGCAGCTTAGACAAAGGGAGGTCAATTAACTATGGCTACACCTTC. Translated, it gives CASSLDKGRSINYGYTF.

The chain couples TRBV5-1 to TRBJ2-3; 7 nucleotides agree with TRBD1. CDR1 SGHRS and CDR2 YFSETQ come from the germline V gene. The CDR3 is 16 residues long. V shed 0 bases and J 1 base; nucleotides not matched to a gene: 5. The CDR3 sequence: CASSLEGATGTDTQYF. The CDR3 coding sequence is TGCGCCAGCAGCTTGGAGGGGGCGACTGGCACAGATACGCAGTATTTT.

As for this clone: Germline is not matched at one junction end, which may reflect a read error. This chain links TRBV7-7 with TRBJ2-4; D perhaps matches TRBD2 (5 bases). CDR1 and CDR2 (germline): SSHAT, FNYEAQ (reference sequence). The CDR3 is 15 residues long. CDR3 DNA: TGTGCTAGCAGCTTGCGGTTGGGAGTAGGTAACATTCAGTACTTC. Its translation: CASSLRLGVGNIQYF.

The chain employs TRBV6-1 and TRBJ2-3; D uncertain. With 2 bases removed from V and 2 bases from J, the gap between germline ends came to 5 bases. CDR1 and CDR2 from the germline V gene are MNHNS and SASEGT. There are 13 residues in the CDR3. The CDR3 is CASSEQTTDTQYF. In DNA form, the CDR3 reads TGTGCCAGCAGTGAACAGACCACAGATACGCAGTATTTT.